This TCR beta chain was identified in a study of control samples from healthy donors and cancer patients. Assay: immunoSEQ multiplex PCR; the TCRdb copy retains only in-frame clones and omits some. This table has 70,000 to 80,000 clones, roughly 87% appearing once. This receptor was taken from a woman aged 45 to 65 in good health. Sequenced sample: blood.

Here the CDR3 reads CSASIWLADEQFF. CDR3 sequence (DNA): TGCAGTGCTAGTATTTGGCTAGCGGATGAGCAGTTCTTC. The rearrangement uses TRBV20-1 and TRBJ2-1, with 7 bases aligning to TRBD2. The germline gives CDR1 DFQATT, CDR2 SNEGSKA (reference sequence). Trimming at V came to 3 bases and at J to 8 bases, leaving 7 bases not matched to a gene. The CDR3 has 13 amino acids.